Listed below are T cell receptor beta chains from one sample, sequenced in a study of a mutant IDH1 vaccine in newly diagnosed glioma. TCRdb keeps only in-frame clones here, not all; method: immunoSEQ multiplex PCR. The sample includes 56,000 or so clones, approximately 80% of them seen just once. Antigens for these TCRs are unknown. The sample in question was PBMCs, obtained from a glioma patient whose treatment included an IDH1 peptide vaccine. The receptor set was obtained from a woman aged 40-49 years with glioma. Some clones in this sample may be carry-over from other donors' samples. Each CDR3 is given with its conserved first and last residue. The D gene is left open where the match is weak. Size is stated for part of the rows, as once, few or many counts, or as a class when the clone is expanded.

cdr3_aa: CATSRLPGEQPQHF; cdr3_nt: TGTGCCACCAGCAGACTACCGGGTGAGCAGCCCCAGCATTTT; d_call: -; v_call: TRBV15; clone_size: few; j_call: TRBJ1-5
cdr3_aa: CASSLYPDSYEQYF; cdr3_nt: TGTGCCAGCAGCTTATACCCAGACTCCTACGAGCAGTACTTC; d_call: -; v_call: TRBV7-6; clone_size: -; j_call: TRBJ2-7
cdr3_aa: CASSGDSRNTEAFF; cdr3_nt: TGCGCCAGCAGTGGGGACAGCCGGAACACTGAAGCTTTCTTT; d_call: TRBD1; v_call: TRBV23-1; clone_size: -; j_call: TRBJ1-1
cdr3_aa: CASGPGDISYEQYF; cdr3_nt: TGTGCCAGCGGGCCCGGAGACATCTCCTACGAGCAGTACTTC; d_call: -; v_call: TRBV11-3; clone_size: -; j_call: TRBJ2-7
cdr3_aa: CASSQPRATEAFF; cdr3_nt: TGTGCCAGCAGCCAACCTCGGGCTACTGAAGCCTTCTTT; d_call: -; v_call: TRBV27; clone_size: -; j_call: TRBJ1-1
cdr3_aa: CASLGRADYGYTF; cdr3_nt: TGTGCCAGCCTCGGCAGGGCTGACTATGGCTACACCTTC; d_call: -; v_call: TRBV2; clone_size: few; j_call: TRBJ1-2
cdr3_aa: CASSRSNRVDYGYTF; cdr3_nt: TGTGCCAGCAGCCGATCGAACAGGGTTGACTATGGCTACACCTTC; d_call: -; v_call: TRBV9; clone_size: -; j_call: TRBJ1-2
cdr3_aa: CASTLRDRVKADTQYF; cdr3_nt: TGTGCCAGCACCCTCCGGGACAGGGTTAAGGCAGATACGCAGTATTTT; d_call: TRBD1; v_call: TRBV2; clone_size: -; j_call: TRBJ2-3
cdr3_aa: CASREGRRDGYTF; cdr3_nt: TGTGCCTCCCGCGAGGGACGGCGAGATGGCTACACCTTC; d_call: -; v_call: TRBV30; clone_size: -; j_call: TRBJ1-2
cdr3_aa: CASSQDRRDTQYF; cdr3_nt: TGCGCCAGCAGCCAAGATCGGAGAGATACGCAGTATTTT; d_call: -; v_call: TRBV4-1; clone_size: -; j_call: TRBJ2-3
cdr3_aa: CASKMASSYEQYF; cdr3_nt: TGTGCCAGCAAGATGGCTAGCTCCTACGAGCAGTACTTC; d_call: -; v_call: TRBV2; clone_size: -; j_call: TRBJ2-7
cdr3_aa: CASSPVGTGELFF; cdr3_nt: TGCGCCAGCAGCCCAGTAGGGACCGGGGAGCTGTTTTTT; d_call: -; v_call: TRBV5-1; clone_size: -; j_call: TRBJ2-2
cdr3_aa: CASSIPGSVANTIYF; cdr3_nt: TGTGCCAGTAGTATTCCAGGGTCGGTGGCGAACACCATATATTTT; d_call: -; v_call: TRBV19; clone_size: -; j_call: TRBJ1-3
cdr3_aa: CASRTSTELNTEAFF; cdr3_nt: TGTGCCAGCAGGACCTCGACAGAACTGAACACTGAAGCTTTCTTT; d_call: -; v_call: TRBV6-6; clone_size: -; j_call: TRBJ1-1
cdr3_aa: CASSYSGKGKNIQYF; cdr3_nt: TGTGCCAGCAGTTACTCTGGCAAGGGCAAAAACATTCAGTACTTC; d_call: -; v_call: TRBV6-6; clone_size: -; j_call: TRBJ2-4
cdr3_aa: CATKRLAGEYNEQFF; cdr3_nt: TGTGCCACCAAAAGACTAGCGGGAGAGTACAATGAGCAGTTCTTC; d_call: TRBD2; v_call: TRBV2; clone_size: -; j_call: TRBJ2-1
cdr3_aa: CASSNHTGRGETQYF; cdr3_nt: TGCGCCAGCAGCAACCATACAGGGCGGGGGGAGACCCAGTACTTC; d_call: -; v_call: TRBV5-1; clone_size: -; j_call: TRBJ2-5
cdr3_aa: CTTLRLAGADTQYF; cdr3_nt: TGCACCACACTTCGACTAGCGGGCGCAGATACGCAGTATTTT; d_call: -; v_call: TRBV1; clone_size: -; j_call: TRBJ2-3
cdr3_aa: CAIRDRADEQFF; cdr3_nt: TGTGCCATCAGGGACAGGGCCGATGAGCAGTTCTTC; d_call: TRBD1; v_call: TRBV10-3; clone_size: -; j_call: TRBJ2-1
cdr3_aa: CASSQLGSSSYNEQFF; cdr3_nt: TGTGCCAGCAGCCAACTTGGGTCGAGCTCCTACAATGAGCAGTTCTTC; d_call: -; v_call: TRBV14; clone_size: -; j_call: TRBJ2-1
cdr3_aa: CASGWDNEQFF; cdr3_nt: TGTGCCAGCGGGTGGGACAATGAGCAGTTCTTC; d_call: -; v_call: TRBV9; clone_size: -; j_call: TRBJ2-1
cdr3_aa: CASSLVRNTEAFF; cdr3_nt: TGTGCCAGCAGCTTGGTGAGGAACACTGAAGCTTTCTTT; d_call: -; v_call: TRBV5-5; clone_size: -; j_call: TRBJ1-1
cdr3_aa: CASSLAVGGGDTQYF; cdr3_nt: TGTGCCAGCAGCTTAGCGGTGGGGGGAGGAGATACGCAGTATTTT; d_call: -; v_call: TRBV7-6; clone_size: -; j_call: TRBJ2-3
cdr3_aa: CASSPQKQGTTEAFF; cdr3_nt: TGTGCCAGCTCACCCCAGAAACAGGGAACCACTGAAGCTTTCTTT; d_call: -; v_call: TRBV18; clone_size: -; j_call: TRBJ1-1
cdr3_aa: CASSIVLGETQYF; cdr3_nt: TGTGCCAGTAGTATAGTTCTGGGGGAGACCCAGTACTTC; d_call: -; v_call: TRBV19; clone_size: -; j_call: TRBJ2-5
cdr3_aa: CASSVGGGSGNTIYF; cdr3_nt: TGTGCCAGCAGCGTAGGCGGGGGCTCTGGAAACACCATATATTTT; d_call: -; v_call: TRBV9; clone_size: -; j_call: TRBJ1-3
cdr3_aa: CASSMGRGGNQPQHF; cdr3_nt: TGTGCCAGTAGTATGGGGAGAGGGGGGAATCAGCCCCAGCATTTT; d_call: -; v_call: TRBV19; clone_size: -; j_call: TRBJ1-5
cdr3_aa: CASSLSGTRDEKLFF; cdr3_nt: TGTGCCAGCAGCTTAAGCGGGACACGGGATGAAAAACTGTTTTTT; d_call: -; v_call: TRBV7-9; clone_size: -; j_call: TRBJ1-4